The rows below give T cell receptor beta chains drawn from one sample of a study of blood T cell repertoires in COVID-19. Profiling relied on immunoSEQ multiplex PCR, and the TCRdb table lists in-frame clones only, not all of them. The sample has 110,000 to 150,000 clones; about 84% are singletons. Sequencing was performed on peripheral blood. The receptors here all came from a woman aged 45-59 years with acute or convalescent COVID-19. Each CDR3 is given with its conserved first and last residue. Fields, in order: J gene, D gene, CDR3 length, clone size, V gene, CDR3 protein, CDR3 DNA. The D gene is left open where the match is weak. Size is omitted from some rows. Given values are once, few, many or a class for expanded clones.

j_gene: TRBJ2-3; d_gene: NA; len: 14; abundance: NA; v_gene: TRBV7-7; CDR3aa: CASSPISSIDTQYF; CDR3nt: TGTGCCAGCAGTCCTATTTCTTCCATAGATACGCAGTATTTT
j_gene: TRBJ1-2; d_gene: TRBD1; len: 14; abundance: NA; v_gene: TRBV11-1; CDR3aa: CASSLAGTGAGYTF; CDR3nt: TGTGCCAGCAGCTTAGCTGGGACAGGGGCTGGCTACACCTTC
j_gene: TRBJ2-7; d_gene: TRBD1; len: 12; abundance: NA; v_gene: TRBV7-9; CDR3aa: CASSPDRGEQYF; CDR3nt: TGTGCCAGCAGCCCCGACAGGGGCGAGCAGTACTTC
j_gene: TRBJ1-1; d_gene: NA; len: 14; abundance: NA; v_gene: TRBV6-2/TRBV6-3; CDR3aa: CASSYGGQKIEAFF; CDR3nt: TGTGCCAGCAGTTACGGCGGACAGAAAATTGAAGCTTTCTTT
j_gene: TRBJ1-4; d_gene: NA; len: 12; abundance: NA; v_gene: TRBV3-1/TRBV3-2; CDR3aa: CASSQASEKLFF; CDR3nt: TGTGCCAGCAGCCAAGCGTCCGAAAAACTGTTTTTT
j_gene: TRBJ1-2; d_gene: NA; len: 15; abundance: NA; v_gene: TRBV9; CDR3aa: CASSAGQGENYGYTF; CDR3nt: TGTGCCAGCAGCGCCGGTCAGGGTGAAAACTATGGCTACACCTTC
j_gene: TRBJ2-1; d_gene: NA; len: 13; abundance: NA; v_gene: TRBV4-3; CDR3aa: CASSQFERDEQFF; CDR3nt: TGCGCCAGCAGCCAATTCGAGAGGGATGAGCAGTTCTTC
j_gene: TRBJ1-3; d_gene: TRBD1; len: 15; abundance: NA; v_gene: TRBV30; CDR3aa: CAYRTGGAQGNTIYF; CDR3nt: TGTGCCTATCGGACAGGGGGCGCCCAGGGAAACACCATATATTTT
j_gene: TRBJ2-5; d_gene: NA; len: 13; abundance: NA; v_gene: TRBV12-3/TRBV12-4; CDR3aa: CASSLTYQETQYF; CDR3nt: TGTGCCAGCAGTCTGACATACCAAGAGACCCAGTACTTC
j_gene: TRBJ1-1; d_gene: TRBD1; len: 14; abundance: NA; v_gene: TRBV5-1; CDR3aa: CASSRGTGNTEAFF; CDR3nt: TGCGCCAGCAGCAGAGGGACAGGGAACACTGAAGCTTTCTTT
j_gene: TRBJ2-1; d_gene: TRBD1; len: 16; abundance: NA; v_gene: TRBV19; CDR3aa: CASTLMTGGGFDEQFF; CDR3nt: TGTGCCAGTACTCTGATGACAGGGGGCGGATTTGATGAGCAGTTCTTC
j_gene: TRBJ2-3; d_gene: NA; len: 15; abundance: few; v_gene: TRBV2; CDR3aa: CASTRSGAPTDTQYF; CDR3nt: TGTGCCAGCACCCGAAGTGGGGCCCCCACAGATACGCAGTATTTT
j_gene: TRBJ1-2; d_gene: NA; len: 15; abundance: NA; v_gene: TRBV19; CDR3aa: CASSLNLGVGYGYTF; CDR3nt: TGTGCCAGTAGTCTAAACCTGGGCGTGGGCTATGGCTACACCTTC
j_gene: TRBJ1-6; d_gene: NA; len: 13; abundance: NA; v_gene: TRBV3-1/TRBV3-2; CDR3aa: CASSQQGNSPLHF; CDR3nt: TGTGCCAGCAGCCAACAGGGTAATTCACCCCTCCACTTT
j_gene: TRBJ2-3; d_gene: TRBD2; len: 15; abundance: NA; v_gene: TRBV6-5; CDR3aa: CASVESPGGTDTQYF; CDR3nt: TGTGCCAGCGTAGAGTCGCCGGGGGGGACAGATACGCAGTATTTT
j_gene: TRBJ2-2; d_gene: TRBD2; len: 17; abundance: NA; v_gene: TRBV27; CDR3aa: CASSLSNSGGISGELFF; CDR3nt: TGTGCCAGCAGTTTATCGAACAGCGGGGGGATCTCCGGGGAGCTGTTTTTT
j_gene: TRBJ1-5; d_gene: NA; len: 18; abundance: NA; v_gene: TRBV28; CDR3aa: CASSYEGGGILGNQPQHF; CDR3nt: TGTGCCAGCAGTTACGAGGGCGGGGGGATTTTAGGCAATCAGCCCCAGCATTTT
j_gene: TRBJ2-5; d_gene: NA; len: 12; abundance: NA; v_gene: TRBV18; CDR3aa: CASSPNQETQYF; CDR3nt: TGTGCCAGCTCACCCAACCAAGAGACCCAGTACTTC
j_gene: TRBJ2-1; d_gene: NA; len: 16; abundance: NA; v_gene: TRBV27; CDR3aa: CASSLSGLSSYNEQFF; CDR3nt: TGTGCCAGCAGTTTATCTGGGCTGTCCTCCTACAATGAGCAGTTCTTC
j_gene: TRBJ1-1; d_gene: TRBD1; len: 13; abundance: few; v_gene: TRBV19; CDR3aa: CASSSTGSTEAFF; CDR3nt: TGTGCCAGTAGTTCGACAGGGTCCACTGAAGCTTTCTTT
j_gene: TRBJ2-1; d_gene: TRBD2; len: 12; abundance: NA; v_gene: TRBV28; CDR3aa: CASRPGLAGEFF; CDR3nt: TGTGCCAGCAGACCGGGACTAGCGGGGGAGTTCTTC
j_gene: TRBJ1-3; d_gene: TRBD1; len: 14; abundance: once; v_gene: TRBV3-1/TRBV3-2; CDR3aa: CASSQAQGAYTIYF; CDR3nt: TGTGCCAGCAGCCAAGCCCAGGGGGCATACACCATATATTTT
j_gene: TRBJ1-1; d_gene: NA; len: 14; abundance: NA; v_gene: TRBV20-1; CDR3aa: CSASGVAGATEAFF; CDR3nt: TGCAGTGCTAGTGGGGTGGCAGGTGCGACTGAAGCTTTCTTT
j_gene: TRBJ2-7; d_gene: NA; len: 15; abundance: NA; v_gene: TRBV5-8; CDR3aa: CASSLALVNVHEQYF; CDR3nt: TGTGCCAGCAGCTTGGCCCTAGTGAACGTCCACGAGCAGTACTTC
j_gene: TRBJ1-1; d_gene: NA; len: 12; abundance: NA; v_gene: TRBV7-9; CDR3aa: CASISGITEAFF; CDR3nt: TGTGCCAGCATCTCAGGGATCACTGAAGCTTTCTTT
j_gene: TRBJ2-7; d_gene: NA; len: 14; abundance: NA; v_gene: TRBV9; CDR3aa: CASSEGGLIYEQYF; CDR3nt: TGTGCCAGCAGCGAGGGAGGTTTGATTTACGAGCAGTACTTC
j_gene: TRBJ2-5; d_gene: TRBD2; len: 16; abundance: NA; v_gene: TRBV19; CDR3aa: CASSRGTSGYPETQYF; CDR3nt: TGTGCCAGTAGCCGCGGGACTAGCGGGTACCCCGAGACCCAGTACTTC
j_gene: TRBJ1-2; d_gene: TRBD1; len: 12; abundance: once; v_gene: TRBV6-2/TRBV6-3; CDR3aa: CASSRTGVGYTF; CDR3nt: TGTGCCAGCAGTAGGACAGGCGTCGGCTACACCTTC
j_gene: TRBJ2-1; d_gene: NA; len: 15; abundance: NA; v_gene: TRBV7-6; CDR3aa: CASSLEWGGRDEQFF; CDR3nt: TGTGCCAGCAGCTTAGAGTGGGGAGGAAGGGATGAGCAGTTCTTC
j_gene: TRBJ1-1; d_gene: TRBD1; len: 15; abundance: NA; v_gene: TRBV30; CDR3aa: CAWEDRGEARSRAFF; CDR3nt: TGTGCCTGGGAAGACAGGGGCGAGGCGCGGAGTAGAGCTTTCTTT
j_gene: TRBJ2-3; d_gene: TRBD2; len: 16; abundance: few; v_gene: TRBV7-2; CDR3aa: CASSSEAGAYEDTQYF; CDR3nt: TGTGCCAGCAGCTCGGAAGCGGGGGCTTATGAAGATACGCAGTATTTT
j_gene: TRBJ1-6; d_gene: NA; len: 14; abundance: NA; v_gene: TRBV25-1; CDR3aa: CASGSAGGGSPLHF; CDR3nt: TGTGCCAGCGGATCTGCGGGTGGCGGTTCACCCCTCCACTTT
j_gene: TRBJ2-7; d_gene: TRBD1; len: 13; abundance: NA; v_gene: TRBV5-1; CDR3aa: CASSPGQGGEQYF; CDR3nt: TGCGCCAGCAGCCCTGGACAGGGGGGGGAGCAGTACTTC
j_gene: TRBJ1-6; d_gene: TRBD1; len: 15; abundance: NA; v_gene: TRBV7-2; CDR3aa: CASSLVGTEDSPLHF; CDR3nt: TGTGCCAGCAGCTTAGTGGGGACAGAAGATTCACCCCTCCACTTT
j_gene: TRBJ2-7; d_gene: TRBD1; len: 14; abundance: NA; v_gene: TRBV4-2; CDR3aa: CASSHRGLYYEQYF; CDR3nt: TGTGCCAGCAGTCACAGGGGCCTGTACTACGAGCAGTACTTC
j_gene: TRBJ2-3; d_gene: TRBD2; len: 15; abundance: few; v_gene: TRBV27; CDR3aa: CASTESGGPENTQYF; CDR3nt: TGTGCCAGCACCGAGAGCGGGGGGCCTGAGAATACGCAGTATTTT
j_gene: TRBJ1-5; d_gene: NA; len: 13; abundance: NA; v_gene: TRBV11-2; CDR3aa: CASSFGPEQPQHF; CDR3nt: TGTGCCAGCAGCTTTGGGCCCGAACAGCCCCAGCATTTT
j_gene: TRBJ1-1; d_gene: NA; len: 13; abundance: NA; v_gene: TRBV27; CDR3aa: CASSLEGNTEAFF; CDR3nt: TGTGCCAGCAGTTTAGAGGGGAACACTGAAGCTTTCTTT
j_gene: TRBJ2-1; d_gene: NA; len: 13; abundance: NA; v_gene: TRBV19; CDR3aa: CASSISNTGGQFF; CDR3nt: TGTGCCAGTAGTATTTCTAATACCGGGGGGCAGTTCTTC
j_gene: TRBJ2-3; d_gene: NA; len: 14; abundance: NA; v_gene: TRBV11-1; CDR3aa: CASSLMRGGDTQYF; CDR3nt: TGTGCCAGCAGCTTAATGAGGGGGGGGGATACGCAGTATTTT
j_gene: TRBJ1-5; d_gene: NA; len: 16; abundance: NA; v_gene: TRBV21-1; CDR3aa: CASSNTGTRRNQPQHF; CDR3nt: TGTGCCAGCAGCAATACGGGGACTAGGCGCAATCAGCCCCAGCATTTT
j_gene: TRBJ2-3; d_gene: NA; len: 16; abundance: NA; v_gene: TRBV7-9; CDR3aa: CASSLRGHSSTDTQYF; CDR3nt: TGTGCCAGCAGCTTAAGGGGCCACTCTAGCACAGATACGCAGTATTTT
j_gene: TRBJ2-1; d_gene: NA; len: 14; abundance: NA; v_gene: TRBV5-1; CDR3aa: CASKDQGPRGGQFF; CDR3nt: TGCGCCAGCAAGGATCAGGGCCCTCGAGGTGGGCAGTTCTTC
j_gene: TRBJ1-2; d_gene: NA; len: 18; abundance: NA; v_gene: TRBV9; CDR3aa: CASSSPLWAGPGDYGYTF; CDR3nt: TGTGCCAGCAGCTCCCCCCTTTGGGCCGGACCCGGGGACTATGGCTACACCTTC
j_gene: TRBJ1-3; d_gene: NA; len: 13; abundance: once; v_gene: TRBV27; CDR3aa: CASRAQGGNTIYF; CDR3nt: TGTGCCAGCAGAGCACAGGGTGGAAACACCATATATTTT
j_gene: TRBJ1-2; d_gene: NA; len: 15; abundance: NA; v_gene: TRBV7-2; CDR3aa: CASSLDQVEGYGYTF; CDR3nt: TGTGCCAGCAGCTTAGATCAGGTAGAGGGCTATGGCTACACCTTC
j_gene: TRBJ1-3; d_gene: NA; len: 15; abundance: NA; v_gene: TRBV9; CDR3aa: CASSVGQDSGNTIYF; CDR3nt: TGTGCCAGCAGCGTAGGACAGGACTCTGGAAACACCATATATTTT
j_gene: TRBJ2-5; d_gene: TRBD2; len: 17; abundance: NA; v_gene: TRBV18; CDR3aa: CASSPQGSGGNQETQYF; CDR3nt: TGTGCCAGCTCACCACAAGGTAGCGGGGGAAACCAAGAGACCCAGTACTTC
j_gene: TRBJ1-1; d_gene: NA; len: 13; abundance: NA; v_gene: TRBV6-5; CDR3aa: CASSQIGGTEAFF; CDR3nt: TGTGCCAGCAGCCAAATCGGCGGAACTGAAGCTTTCTTT
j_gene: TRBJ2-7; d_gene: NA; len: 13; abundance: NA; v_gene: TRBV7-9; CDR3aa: CASSLESAGKQYF; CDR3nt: TGTGCCAGCAGCTTAGAGTCGGCAGGAAAGCAGTACTTC
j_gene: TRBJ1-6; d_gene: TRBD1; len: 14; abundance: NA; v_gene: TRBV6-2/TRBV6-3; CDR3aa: CASSRTGDNSPLHF; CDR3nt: TGTGCCAGCAGTCGAACAGGGGATAATTCACCCCTCCACTTT